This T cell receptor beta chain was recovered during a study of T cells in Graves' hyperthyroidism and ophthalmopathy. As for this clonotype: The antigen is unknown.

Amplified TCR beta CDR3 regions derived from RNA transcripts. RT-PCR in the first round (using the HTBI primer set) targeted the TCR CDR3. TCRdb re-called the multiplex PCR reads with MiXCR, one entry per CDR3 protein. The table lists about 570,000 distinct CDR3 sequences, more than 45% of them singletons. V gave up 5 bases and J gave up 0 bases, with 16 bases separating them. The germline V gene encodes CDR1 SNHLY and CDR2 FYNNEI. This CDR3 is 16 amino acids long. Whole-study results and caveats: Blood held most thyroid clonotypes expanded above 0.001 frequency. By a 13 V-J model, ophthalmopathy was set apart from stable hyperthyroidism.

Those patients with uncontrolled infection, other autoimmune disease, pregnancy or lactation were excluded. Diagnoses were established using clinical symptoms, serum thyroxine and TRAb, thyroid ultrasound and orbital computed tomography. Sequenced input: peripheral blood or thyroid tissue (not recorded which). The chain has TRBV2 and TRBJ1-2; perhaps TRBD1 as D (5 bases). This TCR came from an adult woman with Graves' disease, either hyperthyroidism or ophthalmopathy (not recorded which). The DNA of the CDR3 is TGTGCCAGCAGTTACTCCGACAGTAGAGCTAACTATGGCTACACCTTC. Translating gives CASSYSDSRANYGYTF.